This T cell receptor beta chain originates from a study of vaccination effects on CD4 cells after COVID-19. This clone has only a few counts. Its antigen remains unknown. Libraries were prepared by immunoSEQ multiplex PCR; TCRdb keeps only in-frame clonotypes and omits some of them. This table has about 32,000 clones, around three quarters appearing once. Study conclusions and caveats: Convalescent patients were scarce, and early post-infection timepoints were absent.

The CDR3 runs to 14 residues. The germline V gene encodes CDR1 LGHDT and CDR2 YNNKEL (reference sequence). Trimming cost V 5 bases and J 5 bases; bases outside gene matches: 8. Viral peptide pool expansion of antigen-specific CD4+ T cells preceded sequencing in the ViraFEST assay. CD4+ T cell isolation took place after 10 days of culture. Participants received two doses of either the BNT162b2 or mRNA-1273 vaccine. IL-2 medium was substituted for half the medium on days 3 and 7. The sequence was obtained from a human donor who received a COVID-19 vaccine. Source: CD4+ T cells from PBMCs cultured with HCoV-229E spike peptides, taken after COVID-19 vaccination. The rearrangement links TRBV3-1 (or the pseudogene TRBV3-2) to TRBJ2-7; 8 nucleotides agree with TRBD2. The CDR3 sequence: CASSTRGGSNEQYF. The CDR3 nucleotides are TGTGCCAGCAGCACCCGCGGGGGGTCCAACGAGCAGTACTTC.